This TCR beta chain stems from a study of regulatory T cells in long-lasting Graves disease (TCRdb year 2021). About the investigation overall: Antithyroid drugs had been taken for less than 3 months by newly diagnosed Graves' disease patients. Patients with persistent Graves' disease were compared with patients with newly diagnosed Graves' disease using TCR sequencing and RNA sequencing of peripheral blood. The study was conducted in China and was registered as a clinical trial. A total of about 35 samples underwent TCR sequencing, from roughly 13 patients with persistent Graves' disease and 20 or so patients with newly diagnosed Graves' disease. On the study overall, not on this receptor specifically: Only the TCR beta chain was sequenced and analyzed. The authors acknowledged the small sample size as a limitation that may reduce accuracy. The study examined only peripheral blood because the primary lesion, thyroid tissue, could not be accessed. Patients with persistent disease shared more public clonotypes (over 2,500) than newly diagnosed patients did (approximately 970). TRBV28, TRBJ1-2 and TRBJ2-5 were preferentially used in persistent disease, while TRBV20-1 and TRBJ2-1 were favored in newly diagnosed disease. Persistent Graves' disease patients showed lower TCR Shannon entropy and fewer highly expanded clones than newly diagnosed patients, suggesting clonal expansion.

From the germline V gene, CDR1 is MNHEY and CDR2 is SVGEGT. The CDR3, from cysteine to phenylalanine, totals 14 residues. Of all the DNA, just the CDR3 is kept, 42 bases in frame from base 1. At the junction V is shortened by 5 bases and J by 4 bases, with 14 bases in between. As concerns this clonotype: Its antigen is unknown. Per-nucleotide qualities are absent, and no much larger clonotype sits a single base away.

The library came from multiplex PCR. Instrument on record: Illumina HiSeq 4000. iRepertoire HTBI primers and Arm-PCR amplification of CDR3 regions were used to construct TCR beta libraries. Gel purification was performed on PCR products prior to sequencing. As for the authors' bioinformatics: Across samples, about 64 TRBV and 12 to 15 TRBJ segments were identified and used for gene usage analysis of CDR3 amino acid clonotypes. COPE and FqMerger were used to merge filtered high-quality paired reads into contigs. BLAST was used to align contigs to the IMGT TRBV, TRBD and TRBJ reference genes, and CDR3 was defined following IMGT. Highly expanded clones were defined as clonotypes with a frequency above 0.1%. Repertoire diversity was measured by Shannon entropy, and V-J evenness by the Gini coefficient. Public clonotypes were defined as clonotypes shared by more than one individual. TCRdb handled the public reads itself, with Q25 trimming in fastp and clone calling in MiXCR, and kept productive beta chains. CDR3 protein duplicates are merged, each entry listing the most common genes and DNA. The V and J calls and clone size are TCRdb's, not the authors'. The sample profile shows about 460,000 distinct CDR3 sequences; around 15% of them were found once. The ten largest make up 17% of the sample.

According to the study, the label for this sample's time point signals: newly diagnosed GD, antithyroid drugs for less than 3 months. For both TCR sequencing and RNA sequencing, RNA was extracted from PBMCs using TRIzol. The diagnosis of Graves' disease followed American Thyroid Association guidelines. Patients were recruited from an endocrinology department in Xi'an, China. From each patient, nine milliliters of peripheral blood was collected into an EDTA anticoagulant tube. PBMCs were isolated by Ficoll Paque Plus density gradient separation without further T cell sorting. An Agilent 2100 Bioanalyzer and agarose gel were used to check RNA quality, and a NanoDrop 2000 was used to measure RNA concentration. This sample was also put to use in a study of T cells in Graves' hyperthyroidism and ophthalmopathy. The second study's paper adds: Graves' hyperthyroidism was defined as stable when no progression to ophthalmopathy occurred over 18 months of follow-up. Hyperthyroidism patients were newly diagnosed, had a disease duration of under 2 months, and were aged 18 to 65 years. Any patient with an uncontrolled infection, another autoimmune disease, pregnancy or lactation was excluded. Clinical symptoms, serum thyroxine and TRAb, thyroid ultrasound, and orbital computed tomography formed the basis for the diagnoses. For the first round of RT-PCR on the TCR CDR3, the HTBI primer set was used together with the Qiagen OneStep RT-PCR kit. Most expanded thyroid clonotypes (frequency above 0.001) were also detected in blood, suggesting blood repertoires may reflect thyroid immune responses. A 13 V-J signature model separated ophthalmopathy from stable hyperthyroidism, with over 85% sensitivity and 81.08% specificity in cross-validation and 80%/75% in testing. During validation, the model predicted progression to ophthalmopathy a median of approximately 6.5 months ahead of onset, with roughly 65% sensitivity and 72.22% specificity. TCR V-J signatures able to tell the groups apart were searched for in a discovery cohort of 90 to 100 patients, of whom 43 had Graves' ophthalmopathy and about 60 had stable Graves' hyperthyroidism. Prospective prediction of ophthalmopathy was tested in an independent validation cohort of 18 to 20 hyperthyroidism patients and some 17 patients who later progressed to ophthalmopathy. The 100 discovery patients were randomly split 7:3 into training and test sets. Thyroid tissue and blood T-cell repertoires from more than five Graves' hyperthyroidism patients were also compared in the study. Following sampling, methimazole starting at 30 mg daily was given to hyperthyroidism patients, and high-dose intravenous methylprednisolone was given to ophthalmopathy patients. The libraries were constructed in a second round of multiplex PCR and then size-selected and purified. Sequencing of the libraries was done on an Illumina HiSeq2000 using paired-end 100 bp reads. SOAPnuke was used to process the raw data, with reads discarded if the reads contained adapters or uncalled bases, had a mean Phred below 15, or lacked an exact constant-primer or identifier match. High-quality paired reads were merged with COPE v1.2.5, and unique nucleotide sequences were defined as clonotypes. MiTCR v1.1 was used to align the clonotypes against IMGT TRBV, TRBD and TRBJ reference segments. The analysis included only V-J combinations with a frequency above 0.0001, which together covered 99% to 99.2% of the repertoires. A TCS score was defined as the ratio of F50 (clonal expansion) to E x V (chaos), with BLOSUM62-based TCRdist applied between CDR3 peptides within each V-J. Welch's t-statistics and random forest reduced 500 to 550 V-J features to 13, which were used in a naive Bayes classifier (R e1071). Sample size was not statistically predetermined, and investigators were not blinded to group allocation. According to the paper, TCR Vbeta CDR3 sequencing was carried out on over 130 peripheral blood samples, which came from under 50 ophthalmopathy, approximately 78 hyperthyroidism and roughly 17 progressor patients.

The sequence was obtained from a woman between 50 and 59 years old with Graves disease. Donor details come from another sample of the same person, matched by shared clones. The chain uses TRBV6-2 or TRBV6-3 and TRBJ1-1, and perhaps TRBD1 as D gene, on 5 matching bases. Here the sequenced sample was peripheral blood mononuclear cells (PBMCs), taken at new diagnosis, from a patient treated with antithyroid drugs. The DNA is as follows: TGTGCCAGCAGTGAGGGACCCTCGAGCACTGAAGCTTTCTTT. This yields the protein CASSEGPSSTEAFF.